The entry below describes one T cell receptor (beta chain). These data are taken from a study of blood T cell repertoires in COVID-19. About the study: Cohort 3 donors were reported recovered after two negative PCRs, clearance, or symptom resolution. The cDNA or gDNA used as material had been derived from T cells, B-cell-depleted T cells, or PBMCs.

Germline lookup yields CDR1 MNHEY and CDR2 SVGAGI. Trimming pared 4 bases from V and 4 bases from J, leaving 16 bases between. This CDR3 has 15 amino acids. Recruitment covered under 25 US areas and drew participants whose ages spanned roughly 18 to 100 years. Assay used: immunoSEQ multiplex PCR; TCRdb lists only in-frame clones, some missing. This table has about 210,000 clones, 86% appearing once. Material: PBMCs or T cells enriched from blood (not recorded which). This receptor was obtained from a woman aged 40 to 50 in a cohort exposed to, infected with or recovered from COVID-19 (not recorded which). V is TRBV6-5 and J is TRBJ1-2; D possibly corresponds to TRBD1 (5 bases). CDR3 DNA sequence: TGTGCCAGCAGTTCCCCCCCGCAGGGCGGCTATGGCTACACCTTC. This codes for CASSSPPQGGYGYTF.